These 15 T cell receptor beta chains were sequenced from one sample in a study of cytomegalovirus exposure and HLA in healthy donors (dated by TCRdb to 2015 to 2018). The library was produced with the immunoSEQ multiplex PCR assay. The multiplex PCR relied on a mix of 60 forward primers for TCR Vbeta segments and 13 reverse primers for TCR Jbeta segments. TCRdb carries this immuneACCESS record with in-frame sequences only. Its versions omit some clonotypes, under half of them owing to an unresolved V gene in the studies checked, with the rest unexplained. This sample's listing comprises around 60,000 clones. Together, the top ten hold under 7% of the sample. Sequencing was carried out using PBMCs. These receptors all stem from a man aged 30-40 years in good health and CMV-seropositive.

The chain recombines TRBV29-1 with TRBJ1-2; D unclear. CDR1 is SQVTM and CDR2 is ANQGSEA in the germline V gene. V was pared by 5 bases and J by 8 bases, with 12 bases between. The CDR3 consists of 11 residues. The CDR3 region is CSVQSARGYTF. In DNA form, the CDR3 reads TGCAGCGTTCAGTCTGCAAGAGGCTACACCTTC.

J is TRBJ1-4 and V is TRBV7-9; D gene ambiguous. V lost 2 bases and J lost 5, with 12 bases in between. CDR3 length: 15 residues. Germline lookup yields CDR1 SEHNR and CDR2 FQNEAQ (reference sequence). CDR3 region: CASSLTQIRNEKLFF. In DNA form, the CDR3 reads TGTGCCAGCAGCTTAACCCAAATTCGGAATGAAAAACTGTTTTTT. Full variable domain (rest looked up from reference TRBV7-9 and TRBJ1-4): DTGVSQNPRHKITKRGQNVTFRCDPISEHNRLYWYRQTLGQGPEFLTYFQNEAQLEKSRLLSDRFSAERPKGSFSTLEIQRTEQGDSAMYLCASSLTQIRNEKLFFGSGTQLSVL.

The genes are TRBV7-6 and TRBJ1-1; 7 bases are shared with TRBD1. Germline assignment: CDR1 SGHVS and CDR2 FNYEAQ. V shed 5 bases, J shed 4 bases, and the junction held 7 bases outside the gene matches. The CDR3 is 14 residues long. This CDR3 reads CASSPTPGGTEAFF. In DNA form, the CDR3 reads TGTGCCAGCAGCCCGACCCCAGGGGGCACTGAAGCTTTCTTT.

The rearrangement links TRBV18 to TRBJ2-1; 14 nucleotides match TRBD2. J lost 7 bases, V lost 2 bases, and 10 bases had no gene match. The CDR3 contains 18 residues. Germline V CDR1 and CDR2: KGHSH, LQKENI. The CDR3: CASSPVPGLAGDVNEQFF. For the CDR3, the DNA is TGTGCCAGCTCACCAGTCCCGGGACTAGCGGGAGATGTGAATGAGCAGTTCTTC.

The genes are TRBV30 and TRBJ2-7; TRBD1 matches 8 bases. The junction had 10 bases not matched to a gene; V was cut back by 2 bases and J by 7 bases. Germline CDR1 and CDR2: GTSNPN and SVGIG (reference sequence). The CDR3 loop spans 14 amino acids. CDR3 DNA sequence: TGTGCCTGGAGTTTCGGGACAGGACACGGAGAGCAGTACTTC. Protein product: CAWSFGTGHGEQYF. Supplemented by reference TRBV30 and TRBJ2-7, the full variable domain reads SQTIHQWPATLVQPVGSPLSLECTVEGTSNPNLYWYRQAAGRGLQLLFYSVGIGQISSEVPQNLSASRPQDRQFILSSKKLLLSDSGFYLCAWSFGTGHGEQYFGPGTRLTVT.

The genes are TRBV7-2 and TRBJ2-7; D is ambiguous. CDR1 is SGHTA and CDR2 is FQGNSA in the germline V gene. CDR3 length: 12 residues. Trimming took 0 bases from V and 4 from J, leaving 4 bases between them. The CDR3 sequence is CASSLAEYEQYF. In nucleotides, the CDR3 is TGTGCCAGCAGCTTAGCGGAGTACGAGCAGTACTTC.

This rearrangement joins TRBV4-2 to TRBJ2-1; D is unresolved. Between the trimmed V and J ends, which lost 0 bases and 4 bases, there was a span of 10 bases. The germline gives CDR1 LGHNA, CDR2 YNFKEQ. The CDR3 is made up of 15 amino acids. This CDR3 reads CASSQDFRQYNEQFF. The CDR3 DNA follows: TGTGCCAGCAGCCAAGATTTTAGACAATACAATGAGCAGTTCTTC.

CDR3 loop: CASSIPGDAEAFF. CDR3 DNA sequence: TGTGCCAGTAGTATACCAGGGGATGCTGAAGCTTTCTTT. This chain links TRBV19 with TRBJ1-1; D might be TRBD1 (6 bases). The V gene lost 2 bases and the J gene lost 6 bases, with 10 bases spanning the gap. Germline V gives CDR1 LNHDA, CDR2 SQIVND (reference sequence). This CDR3 contains 13 residues.

This chain links TRBV2 with TRBJ2-7, with TRBD1 matching 7 bases. The CDR3 sequence is 14 residues long. The germline V gene encodes CDR1 SNHLY and CDR2 FYNNEI. The junction had 8 bases not matched to a gene; V was cut back by 7 bases and J by 2 bases. The CDR3 DNA sequence: TGTGCCAGCACCCCAGACAGGGTAGCCTACGAGCAGTACTTC. Translated: CASTPDRVAYEQYF.

This chain links TRBV7-3 with TRBJ2-1, with TRBD1 matching 7 bases. The J segment lost 4 bases and the V segment lost 4 bases, leaving 1 base of the junction unmatched. Germline CDR1 and CDR2: SGHTA and FQGTGA. The CDR3 extends over 13 amino acids. CDR3: CASSSDRYNEQFF. The CDR3 bases are TGTGCCAGCAGCTCGGACAGGTACAATGAGCAGTTCTTC.

The V call is TRBV5-1, the J call TRBJ2-7; the D gene is possibly TRBD2 (5 bases). The V gene's germline CDR1 is SGHRS and CDR2 YFSETQ. The CDR3 has 14 residues. With 3 bases removed from V and 0 bases from J, the gap between germline ends came to 10 bases. The CDR3 loop reads CASSYQGSSYEQYF. In nucleotides, the CDR3 is TGCGCCAGCAGCTATCAAGGGAGCTCCTACGAGCAGTACTTC.

The CDR3 region is CAWNQAGEAFF. The DNA of the CDR3 is TGTGCCTGGAACCAGGCGGGGGAAGCTTTCTTT. This sequence joins TRBV30 and TRBJ1-1, with unresolved D. CDR1 and CDR2 from the germline V gene are GTSNPN and SVGIG (reference sequence). The CDR3 is 11 residues long. V lost 4 bases and J 8 bases, leaving 11 bases between the germline ends.

The gene calls are TRBV30 and TRBJ2-7; 8 bases agree with TRBD1. With 2 bases clipped from V and 2 bases from J, the junction kept 2 bases outside the gene matches. The germline V gene has CDR1 GTSNPN and CDR2 SVGIG (reference sequence). This CDR3 is 13 amino acids long. The DNA for the CDR3 is TGTGCCTGGAGTCAGGGGGCTCCCTACGAGCAGTACTTC. It codes for CAWSQGAPYEQYF.

The chain couples TRBV13 to TRBJ1-1; D uncertain. From germline, CDR1 is PRHDT and CDR2 FYEKMQ (reference sequence). This CDR3 region has 14 residues. V lost 6 bases and J 0 bases, leaving 11 bases between the germline ends. The CDR3 nucleotides read TGTGCCAGCAGTCGGAATACTATGAACACTGAAGCTTTCTTT. Protein: CASSRNTMNTEAFF.

The rearrangement uses TRBV6-5 and TRBJ2-5; 8 bases agree with TRBD1. This CDR3 has 13 residues. Trimming cost V 8 bases and J 0 bases; bases outside gene matches: 2. CDR1 and CDR2 (germline): MNHEY, SVGAGI. In nucleotides, the CDR3 is TGTGCCAGCGCGGACAGGGACCAAGAGACCCAGTACTTC. Its translation: CASADRDQETQYF.